Listed here are 4 T cell receptor beta chains from one sample, sequenced in a study of cytomegalovirus exposure and HLA in healthy donors. PCR involved 60 Vbeta and 13 Jbeta primers. The data were produced by immunoSEQ multiplex PCR, yet TCRdb's version contains in-frame clones alone and is incomplete. The repertoire holds around 200,000 clones, 83% seen once, with about 1.4% in the top ten. What was sequenced was PBMCs. Receptors originate from a girl under 18 in good health and CMV-seronegative.

The count of this clone is one. This rearrangement joins TRBV9 to TRBJ1-6, with D hard to call. The CDR3 extends over 15 amino acids. Trimming stripped 0 bases from V and 10 bases from J, with 14 bases between. Per the germline V gene, CDR1 is SGDLS and CDR2 is YYNGEE. CDR3 bases: TGTGCCAGCAGCGTAGAGGCGGTTTCGCGATCACCCCTCCACTTT. Its protein product is CASSVEAVSRSPLHF.

V usage is TRBV6-5 and J usage is TRBJ2-2; 8 bases are a match to TRBD1. With 5 bases clipped from V and 6 bases from J, the junction kept 8 bases outside the gene matches. This CDR3 has 15 residues. The germline gives CDR1 MNHEY, CDR2 SVGAGI. The CDR3 DNA reads TGTGCCAGCAGTGTGGACAGGGTGGGATCCGGGGAGCTGTTTTTT. Translating gives CASSVDRVGSGELFF.

CDR3 DNA sequence: TGTGCCAGCAGTTTAAACCCTAGCGGGAGCATGGAGACCCAGTACTTC. Its translation is CASSLNPSGSMETQYF. The chain has TRBV27 and TRBJ2-5; TRBD2 aligns across 10 bases. Trimming cost V 2 bases and J 5 bases; bases outside gene matches: 8. This CDR3 has 16 residues. Looked up from germline, CDR1 is MNHEY and CDR2 is SMNVEV (reference sequence).

This chain connects TRBV11-1 to TRBJ1-1, with D perhaps TRBD1 (5 bases). The CDR3 is 13 residues long. CDR1 and CDR2 from the germline V gene are SGHAT and FQDESV (reference sequence). V lost 5 bases and J 1 base, leaving 8 bases between the germline ends. The CDR3 region has the DNA TGTGCCAGCAGCAAAACAGGGAACACTGAAGCTTTCTTT. Its translation: CASSKTGNTEAFF.